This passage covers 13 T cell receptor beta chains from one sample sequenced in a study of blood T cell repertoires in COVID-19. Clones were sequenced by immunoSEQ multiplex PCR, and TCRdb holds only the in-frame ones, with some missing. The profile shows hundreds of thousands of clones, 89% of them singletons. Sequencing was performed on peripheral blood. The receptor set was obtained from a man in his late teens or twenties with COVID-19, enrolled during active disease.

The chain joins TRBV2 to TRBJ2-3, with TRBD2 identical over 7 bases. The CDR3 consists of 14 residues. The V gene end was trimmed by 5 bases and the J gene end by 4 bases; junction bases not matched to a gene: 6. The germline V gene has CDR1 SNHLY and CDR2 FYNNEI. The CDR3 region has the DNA TGTGCCAGCAGTTCACTAGCGCGGGCAGATACGCAGTATTTT. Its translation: CASSSLARADTQYF.

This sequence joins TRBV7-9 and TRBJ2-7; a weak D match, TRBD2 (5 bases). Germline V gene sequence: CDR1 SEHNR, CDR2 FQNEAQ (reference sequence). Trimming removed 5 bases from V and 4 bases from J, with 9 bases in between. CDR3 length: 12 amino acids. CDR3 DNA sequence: TGTGCCAGCAGCCCGGCGGGTTACGAGCAGTACTTC. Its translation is CASSPAGYEQYF.

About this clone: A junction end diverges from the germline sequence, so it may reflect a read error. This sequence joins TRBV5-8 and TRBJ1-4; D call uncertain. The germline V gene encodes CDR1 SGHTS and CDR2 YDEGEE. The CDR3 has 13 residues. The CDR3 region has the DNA TGTGCCAGCAGCTTGGCCGGTACATTTCGCGGGATTTTT. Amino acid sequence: CASSLAGTFRGIF.

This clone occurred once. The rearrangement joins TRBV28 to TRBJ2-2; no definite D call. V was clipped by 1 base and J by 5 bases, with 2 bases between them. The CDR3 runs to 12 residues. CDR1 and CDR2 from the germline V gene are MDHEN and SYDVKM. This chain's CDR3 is CASSLLTGELFF. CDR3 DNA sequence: TGTGCCAGCAGTTTATTAACCGGGGAGCTGTTTTTT.

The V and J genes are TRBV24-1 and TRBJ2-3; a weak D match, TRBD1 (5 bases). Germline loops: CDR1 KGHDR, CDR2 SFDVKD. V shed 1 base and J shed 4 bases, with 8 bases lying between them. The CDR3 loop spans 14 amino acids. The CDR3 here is CATSDFRASDTQYF. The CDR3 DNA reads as TGTGCCACCAGTGATTTCAGGGCCTCAGATACGCAGTATTTT.

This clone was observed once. The CDR3 loop is CASSDARDSMGEQFF. The CDR3 coding sequence is TGTGCCAGCAGCGACGCGAGGGACTCCATGGGTGAGCAGTTCTTC. The chain couples TRBV5-5 to TRBJ2-1; D possibly corresponds to TRBD2 (6 bases). CDR1 is SGHKS and CDR2 is YYEKEE in the germline V gene (reference sequence). The CDR3 loop spans 15 amino acids. V was pared by 4 bases and J by 9 bases, with 20 bases between.

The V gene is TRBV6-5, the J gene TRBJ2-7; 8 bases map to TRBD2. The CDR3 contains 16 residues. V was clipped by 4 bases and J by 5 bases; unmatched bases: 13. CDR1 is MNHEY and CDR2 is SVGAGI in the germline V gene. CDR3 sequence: CASSWGEEAGENEQYF. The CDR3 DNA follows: TGTGCCAGCAGTTGGGGGGAGGAAGCGGGAGAGAACGAGCAGTACTTC.

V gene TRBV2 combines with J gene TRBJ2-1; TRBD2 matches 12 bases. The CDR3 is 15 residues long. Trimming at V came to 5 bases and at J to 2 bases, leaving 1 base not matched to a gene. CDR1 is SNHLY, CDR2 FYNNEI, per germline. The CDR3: CASSRLAGAYNEQFF. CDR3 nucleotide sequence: TGTGCCAGCAGTAGACTAGCGGGGGCCTACAATGAGCAGTTCTTC.

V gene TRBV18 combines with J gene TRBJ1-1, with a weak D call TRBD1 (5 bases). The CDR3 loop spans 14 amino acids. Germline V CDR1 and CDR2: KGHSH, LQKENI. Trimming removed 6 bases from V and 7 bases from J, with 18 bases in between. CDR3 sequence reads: CASSDTQGSSEAFF. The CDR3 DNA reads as TGTGCCAGCTCGGATACCCAGGGTTCGAGTGAAGCTTTCTTT.

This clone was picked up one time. CDR3 sequence: CASSPSRPLGGYTF. The CDR3 coding sequence is TGTGCCAGCAGCCCGTCCCGACCCCTCGGGGGCTACACCTTC. V gene TRBV7-9 combines with J gene TRBJ1-2; D gene ambiguous. The CDR3 is made up of 14 amino acids. Germline lookup yields CDR1 SEHNR and CDR2 FQNEAQ (reference sequence). Trimming took off 5 bases at V and 8 bases at J, with 18 bases between the two ends.

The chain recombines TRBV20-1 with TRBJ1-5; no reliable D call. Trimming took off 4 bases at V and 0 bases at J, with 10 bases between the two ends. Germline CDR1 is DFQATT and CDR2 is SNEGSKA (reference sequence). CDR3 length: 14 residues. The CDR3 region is CSAIDGYSNQPQHF. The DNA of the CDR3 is TGCAGTGCTATTGACGGGTATAGCAATCAGCCCCAGCATTTT.

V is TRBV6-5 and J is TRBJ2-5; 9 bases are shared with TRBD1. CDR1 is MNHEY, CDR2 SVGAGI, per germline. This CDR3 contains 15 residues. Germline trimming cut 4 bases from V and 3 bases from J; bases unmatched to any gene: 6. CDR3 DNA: TGTGCCAGCAGTTGGACCGGGACAGGGAAAGAGACCCAGTACTTC. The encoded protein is CASSWTGTGKETQYF.

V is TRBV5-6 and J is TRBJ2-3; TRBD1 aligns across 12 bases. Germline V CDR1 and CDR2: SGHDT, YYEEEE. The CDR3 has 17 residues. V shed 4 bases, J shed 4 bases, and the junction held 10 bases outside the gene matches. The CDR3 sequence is CASSLLGTGGVSDTQYF. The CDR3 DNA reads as TGTGCCAGCAGCCTACTGGGGACAGGGGGCGTTTCAGATACGCAGTATTTT.